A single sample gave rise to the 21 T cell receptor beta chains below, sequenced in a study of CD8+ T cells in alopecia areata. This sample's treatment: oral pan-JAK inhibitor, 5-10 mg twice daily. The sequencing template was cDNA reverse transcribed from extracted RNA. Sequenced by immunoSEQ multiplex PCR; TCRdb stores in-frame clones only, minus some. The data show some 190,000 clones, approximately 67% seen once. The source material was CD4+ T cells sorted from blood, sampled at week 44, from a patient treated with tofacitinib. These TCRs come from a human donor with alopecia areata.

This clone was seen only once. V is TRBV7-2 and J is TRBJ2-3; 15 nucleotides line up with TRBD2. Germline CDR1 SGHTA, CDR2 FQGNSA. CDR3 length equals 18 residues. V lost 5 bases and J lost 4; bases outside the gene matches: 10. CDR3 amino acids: CASSRTHRTSGGADTQYF. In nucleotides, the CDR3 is TGTGCCAGCAGCAGAACCCACCGGACTAGCGGGGGGGCAGATACGCAGTATTTT.

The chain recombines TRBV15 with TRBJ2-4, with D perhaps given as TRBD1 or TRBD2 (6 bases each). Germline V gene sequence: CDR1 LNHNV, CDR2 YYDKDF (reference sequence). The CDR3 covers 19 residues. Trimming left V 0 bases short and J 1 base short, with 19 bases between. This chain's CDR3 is CATSRDSPGANGAKNIQYF. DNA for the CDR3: TGTGCCACCAGCAGAGATTCTCCGGGGGCAAATGGGGCCAAAAACATTCAGTACTTC.

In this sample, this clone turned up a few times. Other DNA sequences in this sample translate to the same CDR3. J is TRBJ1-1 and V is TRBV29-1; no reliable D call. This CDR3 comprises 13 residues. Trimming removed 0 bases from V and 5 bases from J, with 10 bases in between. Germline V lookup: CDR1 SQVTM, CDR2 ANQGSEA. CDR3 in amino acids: CSVEDRGGTEAFF. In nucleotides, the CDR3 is TGCAGCGTTGAAGATAGAGGTGGGACTGAAGCTTTCTTT. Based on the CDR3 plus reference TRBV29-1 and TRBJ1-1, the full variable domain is SAVISQKPSRDICQRGTSLTIQCQVDSQVTMMFWYRQQPGQSLTLIATANQGSEATYESGFVIDKFPISRPNLTFSTLTVSNMSPEDSSIYLCSVEDRGGTEAFFGQGTRLTVV.

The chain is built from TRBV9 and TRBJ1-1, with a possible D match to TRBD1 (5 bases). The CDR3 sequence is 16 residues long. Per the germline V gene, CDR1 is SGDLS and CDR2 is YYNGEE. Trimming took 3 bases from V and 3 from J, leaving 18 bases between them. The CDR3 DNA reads TGTGCCAGCAGCGCAATACCCCACGGGGGATACACTGAAGCTTTCTTT. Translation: CASSAIPHGGYTEAFF. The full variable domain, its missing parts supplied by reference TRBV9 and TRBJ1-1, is DSGVTQTPKHLITATGQRVTLRCSPRSGDLSVYWYQQSLDQGLQFLIQYYNGEERAKGNILERFSAQQFPDLHSELNLSSLELGDSALYFCASSAIPHGGYTEAFFGQGTRLTVV.

This CDR3 reads CASSQDARGSGANVLTF. CDR3 nucleotide sequence: TGCGCCAGCAGCCAAGATGCGCGGGGCTCTGGGGCCAACGTCCTGACTTTC. V is TRBV4-1 and J is TRBJ2-6, with D possibly TRBD2 on 6 matching bases. V lost 0 bases and J lost 0, with 9 bases in between. CDR1 MGHRA and CDR2 YSYEKL come from the germline V gene. This CDR3 comprises 17 residues.

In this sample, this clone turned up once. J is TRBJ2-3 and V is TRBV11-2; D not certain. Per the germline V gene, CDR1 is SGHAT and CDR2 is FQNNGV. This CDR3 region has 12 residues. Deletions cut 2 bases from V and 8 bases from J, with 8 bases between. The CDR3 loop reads CASSLNRVTQYF. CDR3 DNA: TGTGCCAGCAGCTTAAATCGAGTTACGCAGTATTTT.

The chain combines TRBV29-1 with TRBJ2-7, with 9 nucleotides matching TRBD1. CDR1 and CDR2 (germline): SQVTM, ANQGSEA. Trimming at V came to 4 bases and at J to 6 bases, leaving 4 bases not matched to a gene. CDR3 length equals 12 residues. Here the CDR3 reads CSVVGQGPEQYF. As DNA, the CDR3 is TGCAGCGTTGTTGGACAGGGGCCCGAGCAGTACTTC.

The CDR3 bases are TGTGCCAGCAGTTTAATCTCGAACAGGGTGGACAATGAGCAGTTCTTC. It is translated as CASSLISNRVDNEQFF. The genes are TRBV27 and TRBJ2-1; D might be TRBD1 (6 bases). Between the trimmed V and J ends, which lost 2 bases and 5 bases, there was a span of 16 bases. Per germline, CDR1 MNHEY and CDR2 SMNVEV (reference sequence). The CDR3 has 16 amino acids.

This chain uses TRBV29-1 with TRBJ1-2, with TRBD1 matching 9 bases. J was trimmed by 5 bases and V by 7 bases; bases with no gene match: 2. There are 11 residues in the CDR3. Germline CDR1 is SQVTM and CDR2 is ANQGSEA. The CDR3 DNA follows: TGCAGCGGACAGGGGGAATATGGCTACACCTTC. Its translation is CSGQGEYGYTF.

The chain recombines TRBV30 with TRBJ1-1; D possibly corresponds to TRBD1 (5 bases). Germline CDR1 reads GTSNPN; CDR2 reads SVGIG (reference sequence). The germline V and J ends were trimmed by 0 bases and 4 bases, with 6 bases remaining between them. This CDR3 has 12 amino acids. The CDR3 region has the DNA TGTGCCTGGAGTGTGAGGGGCACTGAAGCTTTCTTT. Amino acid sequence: CAWSVRGTEAFF.

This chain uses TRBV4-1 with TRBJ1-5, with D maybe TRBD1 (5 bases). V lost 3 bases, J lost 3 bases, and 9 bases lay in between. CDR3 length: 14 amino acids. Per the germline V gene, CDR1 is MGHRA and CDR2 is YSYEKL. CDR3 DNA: TGCGCCAGCAGCCAGGGGGAATTCAATCAGCCCCAGCATTTT. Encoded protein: CASSQGEFNQPQHF.

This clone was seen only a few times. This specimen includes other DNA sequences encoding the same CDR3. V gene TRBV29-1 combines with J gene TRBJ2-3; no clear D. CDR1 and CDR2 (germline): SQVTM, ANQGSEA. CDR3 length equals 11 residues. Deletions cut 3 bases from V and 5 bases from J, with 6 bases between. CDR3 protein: CSVDLGDTQYF. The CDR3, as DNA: TGCAGCGTTGATTTAGGAGATACGCAGTATTTT.

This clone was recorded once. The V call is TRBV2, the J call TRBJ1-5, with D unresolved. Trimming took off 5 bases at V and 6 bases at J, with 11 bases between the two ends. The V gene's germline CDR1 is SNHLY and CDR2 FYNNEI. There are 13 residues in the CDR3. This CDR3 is CASSMPASQPQHF. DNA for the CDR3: TGTGCCAGCAGTATGCCCGCAAGTCAGCCCCAGCATTTT.

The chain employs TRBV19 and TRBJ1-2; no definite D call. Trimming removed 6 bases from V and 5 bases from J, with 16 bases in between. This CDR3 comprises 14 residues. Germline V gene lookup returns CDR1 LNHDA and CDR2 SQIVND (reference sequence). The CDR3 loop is CASRYRGGPYGYTF. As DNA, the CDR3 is TGTGCCAGTAGATATAGAGGCGGTCCTTATGGCTACACCTTC.

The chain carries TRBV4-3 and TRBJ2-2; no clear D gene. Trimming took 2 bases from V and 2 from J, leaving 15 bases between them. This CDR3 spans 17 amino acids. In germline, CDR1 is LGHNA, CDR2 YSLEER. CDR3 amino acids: CASSQIRDSKNTGELFF. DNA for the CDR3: TGCGCCAGCAGCCAAATTAGGGATTCAAAAAACACCGGGGAGCTGTTTTTT.

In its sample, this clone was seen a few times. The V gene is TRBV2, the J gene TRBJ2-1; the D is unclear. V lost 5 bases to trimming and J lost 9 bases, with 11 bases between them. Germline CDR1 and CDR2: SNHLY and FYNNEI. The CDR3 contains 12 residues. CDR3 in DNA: TGTGCCAGCAGTCTTATGGTCACTGAGCAGTTCTTC. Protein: CASSLMVTEQFF.

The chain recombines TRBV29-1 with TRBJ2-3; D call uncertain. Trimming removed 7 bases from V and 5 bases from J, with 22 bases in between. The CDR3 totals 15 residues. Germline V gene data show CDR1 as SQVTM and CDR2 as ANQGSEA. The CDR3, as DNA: TGCAGCGCTTCGGACGCCAACGTGATAGGAGATACGCAGTATTTT. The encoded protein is CSASDANVIGDTQYF.

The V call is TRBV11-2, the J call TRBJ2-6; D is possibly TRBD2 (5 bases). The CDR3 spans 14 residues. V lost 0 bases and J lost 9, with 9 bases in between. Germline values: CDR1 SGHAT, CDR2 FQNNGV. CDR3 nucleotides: TGTGCCAGCAGCTTAGAAAGGACTCACAACGTCCTGACTTTC. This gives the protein CASSLERTHNVLTF.

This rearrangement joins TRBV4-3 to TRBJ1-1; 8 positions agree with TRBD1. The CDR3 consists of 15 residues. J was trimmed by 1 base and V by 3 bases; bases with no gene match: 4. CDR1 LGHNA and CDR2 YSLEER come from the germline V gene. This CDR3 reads CASSHSGTGNTEAFF. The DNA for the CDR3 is TGCGCCAGCAGCCACTCCGGGACAGGGAACACTGAAGCTTTCTTT.

CDR3 residues: CASSTGLAGSTDTQYF. The CDR3 DNA follows: TGTGCCAGCAGCACGGGACTAGCGGGGAGCACAGATACGCAGTATTTT. The gene calls are TRBV7-9 and TRBJ2-3; 13 bases map to TRBD2. The junction had 2 bases not matched to a gene; V was cut back by 5 bases and J by 0 bases. The CDR3 runs 16 residues. CDR1 and CDR2 (germline): SEHNR, FQNEAQ (reference sequence).

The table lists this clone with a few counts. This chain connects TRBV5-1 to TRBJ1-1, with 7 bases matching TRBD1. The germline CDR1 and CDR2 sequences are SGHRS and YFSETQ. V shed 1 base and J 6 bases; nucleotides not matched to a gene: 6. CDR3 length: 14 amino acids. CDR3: CASSLPTGTPEAFF. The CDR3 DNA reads TGCGCCAGCAGCTTGCCGACAGGGACCCCTGAAGCTTTCTTT.